This T cell receptor beta chain was retrieved from a study of T-cell memory formation after mild COVID-19. About the study: Across donors, TCR clusters were largely donor specific. Study findings and constraints: Clonal second-wave expansions that peaked on day 37 had unconfirmed SARS-CoV-2 specificity. Mainly CM and EM harbored the contracting CD4+ clones; mainly EMRA harbored the CD8+ ones. Clones contracting across day 15 to 85 had a balanced CD4/CD8 profile; later expanding clones leaned CD4+.

This clonotype occurred a few times. The antigen remains unidentified. One entry per CDR3 protein, called by TCRdb with MiXCR from the 5' RACE reads. The sample consists of roughly 200,000 distinct CDR3 sequences, 15% to 20% of them appearing once. From germline, CDR1 is GTSNPN and CDR2 SVGIG (reference sequence). The CDR3 is 11 residues long. Deletions cut 8 bases from V and 3 bases from J, with 11 bases between. The chain has TRBV30 and TRBJ2-7, with unresolved D. The source is an adult woman who had mild COVID-19 (a few samples of this study predate the infection). Cell type and time point are not known. The sample taken for sequencing was PBMCs or a T cell subset sorted from them (not recorded which). The CDR3 spells CARRIRYEQYF. For the CDR3, the DNA is TGTGCCCGAAGAATCCGCTACGAGCAGTACTTC.